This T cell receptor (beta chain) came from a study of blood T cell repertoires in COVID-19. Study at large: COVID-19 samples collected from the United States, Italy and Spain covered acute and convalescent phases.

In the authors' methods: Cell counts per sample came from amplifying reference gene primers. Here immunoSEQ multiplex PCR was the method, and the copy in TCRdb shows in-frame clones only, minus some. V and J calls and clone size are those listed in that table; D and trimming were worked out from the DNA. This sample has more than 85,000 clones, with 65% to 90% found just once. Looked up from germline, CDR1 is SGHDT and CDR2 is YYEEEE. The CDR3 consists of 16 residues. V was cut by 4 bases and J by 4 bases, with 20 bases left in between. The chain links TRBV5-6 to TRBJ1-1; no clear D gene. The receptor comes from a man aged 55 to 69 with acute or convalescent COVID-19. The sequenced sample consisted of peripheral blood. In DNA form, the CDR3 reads TGTGCCAGCAGCCTGCTGGACGGGGAATGGATCACTGAAGCTTTCTTT. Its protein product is CASSLLDGEWITEAFF.